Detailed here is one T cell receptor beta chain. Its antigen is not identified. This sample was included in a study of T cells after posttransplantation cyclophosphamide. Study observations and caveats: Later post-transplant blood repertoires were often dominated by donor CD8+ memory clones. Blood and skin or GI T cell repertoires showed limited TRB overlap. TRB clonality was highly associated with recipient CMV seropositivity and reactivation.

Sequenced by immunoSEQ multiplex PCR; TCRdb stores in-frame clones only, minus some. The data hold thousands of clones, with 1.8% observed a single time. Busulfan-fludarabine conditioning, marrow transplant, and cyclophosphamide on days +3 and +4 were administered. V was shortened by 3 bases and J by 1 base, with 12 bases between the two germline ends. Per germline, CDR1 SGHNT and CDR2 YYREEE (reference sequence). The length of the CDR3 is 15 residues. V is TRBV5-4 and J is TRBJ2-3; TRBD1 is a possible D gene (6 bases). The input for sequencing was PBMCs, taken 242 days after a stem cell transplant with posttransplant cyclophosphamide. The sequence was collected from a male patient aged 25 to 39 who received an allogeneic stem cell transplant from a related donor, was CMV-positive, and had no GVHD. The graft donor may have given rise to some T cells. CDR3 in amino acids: CASSYTGSGTDTQYF. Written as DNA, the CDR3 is TGTGCCAGCAGCTATACAGGGAGCGGCACAGATACGCAGTATTTT.